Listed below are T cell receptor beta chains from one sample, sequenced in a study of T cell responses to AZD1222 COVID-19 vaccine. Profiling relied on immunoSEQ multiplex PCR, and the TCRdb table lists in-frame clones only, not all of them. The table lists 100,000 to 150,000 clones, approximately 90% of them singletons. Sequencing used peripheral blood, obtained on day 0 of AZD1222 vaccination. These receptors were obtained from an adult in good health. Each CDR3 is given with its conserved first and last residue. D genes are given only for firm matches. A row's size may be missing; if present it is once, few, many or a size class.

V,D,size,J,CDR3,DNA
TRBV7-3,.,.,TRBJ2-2,CASSSGGTGELFF,TGTGCCAGCAGTTCCGGGGGTACCGGGGAGCTGTTTTTT
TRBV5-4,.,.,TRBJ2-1,CASSWEAVSYNEQFF,TGTGCCAGCAGCTGGGAGGCAGTGTCCTACAATGAGCAGTTCTTC
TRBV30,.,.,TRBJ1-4,CAWKGGESEKLFF,TGTGCCTGGAAGGGCGGGGAGAGTGAAAAACTGTTTTTT
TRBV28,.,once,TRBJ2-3,CASSTAAPEGDTQYF,TGTGCCAGCAGTACTGCCGCCCCAGAGGGCGATACGCAGTATTTT
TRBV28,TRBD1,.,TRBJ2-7,CASSLAGTGGYEQYF,TGTGCCAGCAGTTTAGCTGGGACAGGGGGGTACGAGCAGTACTTC
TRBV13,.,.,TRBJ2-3,CASSFSSTDTQYF,TGTGCCAGCAGCTTTTCTAGCACAGATACGCAGTATTTT
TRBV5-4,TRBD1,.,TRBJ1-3,CASSLRTGPGNTIYF,TGTGCCAGCAGCCTAAGGACAGGGCCTGGAAACACCATATATTTT
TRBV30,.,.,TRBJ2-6,CAWTGANVLTF,TGTGCCTGGACGGGGGCCAACGTCCTGACTTTC
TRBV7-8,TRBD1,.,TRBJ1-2,CASTQGQGGYGYTF,TGTGCCAGCACGCAGGGACAGGGGGGCTATGGCTACACCTTC
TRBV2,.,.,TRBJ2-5,CASSETRTQYF,TGTGCCAGCAGTGAAACACGGACCCAGTACTTC
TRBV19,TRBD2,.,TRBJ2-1,CASSIVLVSSGRARGDNEQFF,TGTGCCAGTAGTATAGTCTTGGTTTCTAGCGGGAGGGCCCGGGGAGACAATGAGCAGTTCTTC
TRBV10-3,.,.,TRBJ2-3,CAISESRGRGTDTQYF,TGTGCCATCAGTGAGTCACGGGGGCGAGGCACAGATACGCAGTATTTT
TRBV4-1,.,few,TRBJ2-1,CASGYEQFF,TGCGCCAGCGGGTATGAGCAGTTCTTC
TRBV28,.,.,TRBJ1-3,CASLRRGSGNTIYF,TGTGCCAGCTTGCGAAGGGGCTCTGGAAACACCATATATTTT
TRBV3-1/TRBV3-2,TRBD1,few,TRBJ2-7,CASSPDRGVGEQYF,TGTGCCAGCAGCCCGGACAGGGGGGTCGGCGAGCAGTACTTC
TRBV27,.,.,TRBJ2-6,CASSRAPTGYTSGANVLTF,TGTGCCAGCAGTCGAGCCCCAACAGGGTATACCTCTGGGGCCAACGTCCTGACTTTC
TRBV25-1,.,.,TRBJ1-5,CASSEYGQGRNQPQHF,TGTGCCAGCAGTGAATACGGGCAGGGAAGAAATCAGCCCCAGCATTTT
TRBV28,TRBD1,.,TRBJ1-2,CASRGQAKGYTF,TGTGCCAGCAGAGGACAGGCTAAGGGCTACACCTTC
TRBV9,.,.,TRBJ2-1,CASSVVGVGEQFF,TGTGCCAGCAGCGTAGTAGGCGTAGGGGAGCAGTTCTTC
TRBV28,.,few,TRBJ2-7,CASSPHPLEQYF,TGTGCCAGCAGCCCACACCCCCTGGAGCAGTACTTC